This T cell receptor beta chain was recorded in a study of T cell changes during pregnancy in multiple sclerosis. The protocol was immunoSEQ multiplex PCR, while the TCRdb copy is restricted to in-frame clones and leaves out a portion. This table has approximately 51,000 clones, around 94% appearing once. Germline values: CDR1 MNHEY, CDR2 SMNVEV (reference sequence). The CDR3 length is 14 residues. The ends lost 6 bases at V and 1 base at J; junction bases unmatched: 5. The receptor was derived from a female donor with multiple sclerosis, enrolled in a pregnancy study. The chain has TRBV27 and TRBJ1-1; TRBD1 matches 7 bases. Specimen: CD4+ T cells from peripheral blood mononuclear cells, collected in the second trimester of pregnancy. The CDR3 protein is CASSPTGANTEAFF. The CDR3, as DNA: TGTGCCAGCAGCCCAACAGGGGCGAACACTGAAGCTTTCTTT.